This paragraph covers one T cell receptor (beta chain) sequence. The antigen this receptor binds is unknown. No much larger clonotype is one base removed from it; base qualities were not supplied. To sequence the TCRbeta CDR3 region, genomic DNA was isolated from the sorted cells. The immunoSEQ Assay was used to sequence the TCRbeta CDR3 regions. The table was pulled from immuneACCESS by TCRdb, which kept in-frame rearrangements only. Such tables lose some clones; where checked, under half of the loss comes from unresolved V genes, and the rest has no known cause. In all, the sample holds 65,000 to 85,000 clones, and roughly 91% of those were seen once. Together, the top ten hold around 15% of the sample. The entry originates in a study of OX40 agonist ivuxolimab in advanced cancers. For the study in its entirety: Ivuxolimab was an agonistic, fully human IgG2 monoclonal antibody directed against OX40 (CD134), a costimulatory receptor. Of the roughly 52 dose-escalation patients, hepatocellular carcinoma was present in roughly 19, melanoma in some 15, renal cell carcinoma in 9 and head and neck cancer in 9. The paper describes the monotherapy dose-escalation part (N of about 52 patients) of the phase I trial of ivuxolimab. Intravenous ivuxolimab was administered to patients every 2 weeks at six dose levels: 0.01, 0.1, 0.3, 1.5, 3 and 10 mg/kg. The purpose of peripheral TCRbeta sequencing was to test whether ivuxolimab changed TCR sequence diversity and led to clonal T-cell expansion. Patients were allowed to have had prior anti-PD-1, anti-PD-L1 or anti-CTLA-4 therapy, and approximately 40% of the dose-escalation patients had previously received checkpoint inhibitors. Three dose-escalation patients achieved partial responses, one with hepatocellular carcinoma and two with cutaneous melanoma. A male proportion of roughly 80% and a mean age of around 60 years, ranging from 23 to 79, were recorded for the dose-escalation cohort.

The CDR3 runs 13 residues from the cysteine to the phenylalanine. Only the CDR3 region is kept as DNA, spanning 39 bases read in frame from base 1. From the germline V gene, CDR1 is SGHDN and CDR2 is FVKESK. V is shortened by 4 bases, J by 4 bases, and the region joining them spans 10 bases. Results and caveats for the whole study, not just this receptor: Low levels of normalized T-cell clonal expansion were also shown by some nonresponding patients. At doses of 0.1 to 3.0 mg/kg, clonal expansion of both CD4+ and CD8+ blood T cells was observed from baseline to week 6. After ivuxolimab, expanded clones were on average more numerous among CD8+ T cells than among CD4+ T cells. Partial responders in the 0.1-3.0 mg/kg groups had among the lowest normalized peripheral clonal expansion, especially among CD8+ T cells. Antigen specificity was not determined for the clonally expanded peripheral T cells.

The trial excluded patients who had a history of autoimmune disease or who were on systemic immunosuppression. Peripheral blood for TCR sequencing was collected from all dose cohorts at baseline, on cycle 4 day 1, and on cycle 7 day 1. Samples came from an open-label, multicenter, first-in-human phase I dose-escalation trial of ivuxolimab. Adults with locally advanced or metastatic melanoma, renal cell, hepatocellular, or head and neck squamous cell carcinoma were enrolled in the trial. Before TCR sequencing, CD4+ T cells and CD8+ T cells from peripheral blood were sorted into separate populations.

The sample consisted of CD4+ or CD8+ T cells sorted from blood, taken in a trial of the OX40 agonist ivuxolimab. This chain joins TRBV14 to TRBJ2-5; the best D guess is TRBD1, with 7 bases matching. The sequence came from an adult with an advanced solid tumor such as melanoma, head and neck, liver or kidney cancer. The CDR3 here reads CASSPQGGETQYF. The DNA sequence reads TGTGCCAGCAGCCCCCAGGGGGGAGAGACCCAGTACTTC.